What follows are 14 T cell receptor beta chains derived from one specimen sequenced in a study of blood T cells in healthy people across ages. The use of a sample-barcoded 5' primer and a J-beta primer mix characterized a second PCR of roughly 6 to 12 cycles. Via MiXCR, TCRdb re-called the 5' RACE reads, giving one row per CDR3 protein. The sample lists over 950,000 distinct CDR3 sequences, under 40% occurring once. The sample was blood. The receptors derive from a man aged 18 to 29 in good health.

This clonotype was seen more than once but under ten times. CDR3 DNA: TGTGCCAGTAGTATCAGAGGGGTCTATGCTGGGGCCAACGTCCTGACTTTC. It specifies CASSIRGVYAGANVLTF. V is TRBV19 and J is TRBJ2-6, with D perhaps matching TRBD1 or TRBD2 (5 bases each). Looked up from germline, CDR1 is LNHDA and CDR2 is SQIVND (reference sequence). This CDR3 comprises 17 residues. Trimming shortened V by 3 bases and J by 2 bases, and 14 bases separated the two germline ends.

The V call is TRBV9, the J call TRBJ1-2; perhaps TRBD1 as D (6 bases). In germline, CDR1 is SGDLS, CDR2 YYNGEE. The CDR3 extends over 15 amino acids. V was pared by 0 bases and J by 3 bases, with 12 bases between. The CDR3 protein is CASSVGSGDHYGYTF. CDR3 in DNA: TGTGCCAGCAGCGTAGGGTCAGGGGATCACTATGGCTACACCTTC.

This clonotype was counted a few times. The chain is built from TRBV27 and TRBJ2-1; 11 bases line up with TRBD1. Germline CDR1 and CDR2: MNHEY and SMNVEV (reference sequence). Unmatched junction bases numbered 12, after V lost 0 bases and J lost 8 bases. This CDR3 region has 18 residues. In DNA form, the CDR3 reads TGTGCCAGCAGTTTATCCCGCCCTACCGGGACAGGGGGATATGAGCAGTTCTTC. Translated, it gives CASSLSRPTGTGGYEQFF.

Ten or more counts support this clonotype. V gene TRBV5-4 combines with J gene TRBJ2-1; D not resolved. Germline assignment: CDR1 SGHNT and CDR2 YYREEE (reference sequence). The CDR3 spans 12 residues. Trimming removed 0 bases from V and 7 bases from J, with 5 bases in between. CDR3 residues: CASSLERNEQFF. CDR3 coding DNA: TGTGCCAGCAGCTTGGAGAGGAATGAGCAGTTCTTC.

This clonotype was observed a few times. CDR3 protein: CSASRGGTDGYTF. The DNA for the CDR3 is TGCAGTGCTAGTCGGGGGGGAACGGACGGCTACACCTTC. This chain connects TRBV20-1 to TRBJ1-2; the D gene is possibly TRBD1 (5 bases). Germline CDR1 and CDR2: DFQATT and SNEGSKA (reference sequence). This CDR3 contains 13 residues. Between the trimmed V and J ends, which lost 3 bases and 8 bases, there was a span of 16 bases.

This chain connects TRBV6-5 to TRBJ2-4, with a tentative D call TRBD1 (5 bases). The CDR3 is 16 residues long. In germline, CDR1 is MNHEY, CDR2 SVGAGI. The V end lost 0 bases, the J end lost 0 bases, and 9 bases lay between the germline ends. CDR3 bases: TGTGCCAGCAGTTACTCCAGGGCAGTAGCCAAAAACATTCAGTACTTC. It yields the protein CASSYSRAVAKNIQYF.

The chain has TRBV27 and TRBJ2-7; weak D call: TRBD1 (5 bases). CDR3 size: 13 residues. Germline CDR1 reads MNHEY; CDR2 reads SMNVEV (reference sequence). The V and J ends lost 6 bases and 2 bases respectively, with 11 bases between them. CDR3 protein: CASRRTMTYEQYF. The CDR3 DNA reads TGTGCCAGCAGACGGACAATGACCTACGAGCAGTACTTC.

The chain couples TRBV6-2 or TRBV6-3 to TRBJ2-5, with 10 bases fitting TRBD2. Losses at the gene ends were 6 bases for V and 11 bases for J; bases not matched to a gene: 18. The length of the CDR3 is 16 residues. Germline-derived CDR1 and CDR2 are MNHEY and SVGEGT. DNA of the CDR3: TGTGCCAGCAGGCTAGCGGGGGAGCGGCATATCGGTGAGCAGTACTTC. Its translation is CASRLAGERHIGEQYF.

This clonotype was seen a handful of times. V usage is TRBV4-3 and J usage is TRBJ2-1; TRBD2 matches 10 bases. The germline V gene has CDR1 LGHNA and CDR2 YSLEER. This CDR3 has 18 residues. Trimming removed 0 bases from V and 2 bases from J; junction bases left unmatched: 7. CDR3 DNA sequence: TGCGCCAGCAGCCAAGATTCATTCAGCGGGGGGGCCTACAATGAGCAGTTCTTC. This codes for CASSQDSFSGGAYNEQFF.

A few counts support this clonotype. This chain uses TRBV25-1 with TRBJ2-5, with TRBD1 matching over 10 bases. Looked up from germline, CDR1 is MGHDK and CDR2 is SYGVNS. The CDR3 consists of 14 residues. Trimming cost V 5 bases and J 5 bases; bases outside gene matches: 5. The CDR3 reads CASSRDRGWETQYF. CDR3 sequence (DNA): TGTGCCAGCAGTCGGGACAGGGGTTGGGAGACCCAGTACTTC.

The CDR3 DNA reads TGTGCCAGCAGCTTAAGAGGACAGGGGTTCGGTGAGCAGTTCTTC. Translating it yields CASSLRGQGFGEQFF. The chain carries TRBV7-9 and TRBJ2-1; TRBD1 matches 9 bases. The CDR3 spans 15 residues. With 2 bases clipped from V and 9 bases from J, the junction kept 8 bases outside the gene matches. Germline CDR1 is SEHNR and CDR2 is FQNEAQ (reference sequence).

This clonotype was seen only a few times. DNA of the CDR3: TGTGCCAGCAGCCAAGATTGGGCAGCCAGCACAGATACGCAGTATTTT. Amino acids: CASSQDWAASTDTQYF. This sequence joins TRBV3-1 and TRBJ2-3; no reliable D call. V shed 0 bases and J shed 0 bases, with 10 bases lying between them. The CDR3 loop spans 16 amino acids. Germline V CDR1 and CDR2: LGHDT, YNNKEL (reference sequence).

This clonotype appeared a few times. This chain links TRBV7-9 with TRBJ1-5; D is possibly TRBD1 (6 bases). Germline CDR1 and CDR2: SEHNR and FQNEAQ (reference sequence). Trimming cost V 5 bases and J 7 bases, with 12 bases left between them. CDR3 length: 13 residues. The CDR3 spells CASSPEGVQPQHF. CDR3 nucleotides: TGTGCCAGCAGCCCCGAGGGGGTCCAGCCCCAGCATTTT.

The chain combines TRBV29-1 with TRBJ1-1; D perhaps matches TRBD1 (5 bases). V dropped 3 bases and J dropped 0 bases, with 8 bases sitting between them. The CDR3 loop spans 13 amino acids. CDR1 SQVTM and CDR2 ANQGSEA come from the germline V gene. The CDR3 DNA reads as TGCAGCGTTGATAAGGGGCTGAACACTGAAGCTTTCTTT. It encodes CSVDKGLNTEAFF.